The 11 T cell receptor beta chains in this list originate from one sample, sequenced in a study of blood T cells in healthy people across ages. A second PCR, run for about 7 to 11 cycles, used a sample-barcoded 5' primer plus a J-beta primer mix. Each CDR3 protein is one row after TCRdb ran MiXCR on the 5' RACE reads. The data contain about 650,000 distinct CDR3 sequences, about 32% of them singletons. The specimen sequenced was blood. Source of these receptors: an elderly woman in good health.

This clonotype was recorded many times. J is TRBJ2-1 and V is TRBV28; possible D gene TRBD2, 5 bases. V lost 3 bases and J 0 bases, leaving 9 bases between the germline ends. This CDR3 has 15 amino acids. Per the germline V gene, CDR1 is MDHEN and CDR2 is SYDVKM. The CDR3 loop reads CASSFLGSSYNEQFF. The DNA for the CDR3 is TGTGCCAGCAGTTTTTTAGGGAGCTCCTACAATGAGCAGTTCTTC.

The gene calls are TRBV12-3 or TRBV12-4 and TRBJ2-3; TRBD2 matches 11 bases. The CDR3 runs to 18 residues. Trimming took 8 bases from V and 2 from J; bases not matched to a gene: 15. CDR3 amino acids: CASGGLAGGHVFTDTQYF. The CDR3 nucleotides are TGTGCCAGCGGGGGGCTAGCGGGAGGCCACGTATTCACAGATACGCAGTATTTT.

In its sample, this clonotype was seen many times. The chain has TRBV5-1 and TRBJ2-3; TRBD2 aligns across 7 bases. V lost 2 bases, J lost 4 bases, and 7 bases stayed unmatched. The CDR3 contains 15 residues. Germline-derived CDR1 and CDR2 are SGHRS and YFSETQ. CDR3 in DNA: TGCGCCAGCAGCTTTGCGGGGGAGGATTCAGATACGCAGTATTTT. The encoded protein is CASSFAGEDSDTQYF.

The V and J genes are TRBV18 and TRBJ2-1, with D maybe TRBD1 (6 bases). Germline CDR1 KGHSH, CDR2 LQKENI. The CDR3 is 15 residues long. The ends were cut back, 5 bases at V and 4 bases at J, with 15 bases in the middle. The CDR3 protein is CASSSEGGQYNEQFF. Here the CDR3 DNA reads TGTGCCAGCTCATCTGAGGGTGGACAGTACAATGAGCAGTTCTTC.

In its sample, this clonotype was seen many times. The chain recombines TRBV28 with TRBJ2-6; D gene ambiguous. The CDR3 is 12 amino acids. Germline V gene lookup returns CDR1 MDHEN and CDR2 SYDVKM. V lost 5 bases to trimming and J lost 8 bases, with 7 bases between them. The CDR3 nucleotides are TGTGCCAGCAGTCTAGGGACCAACGTCCTGACTTTC. Translated, it gives CASSLGTNVLTF.

This clonotype was counted ten times or more. The CDR3 DNA follows: TGTGCCAGCAGCCACTCCCTAAGGGACAGGCAAGAGACCCAGTACTTC. Protein product: CASSHSLRDRQETQYF. V usage is TRBV3-1 and J usage is TRBJ2-5; TRBD1 matches 8 bases. The V and J ends lost 3 bases and 2 bases, in that order; junction bases with no gene match: 8. Germline V gene lookup returns CDR1 LGHDT and CDR2 YNNKEL (reference sequence). This CDR3 region has 16 residues.

This clonotype was seen at least ten times. This rearrangement joins TRBV6-5 to TRBJ1-2; perhaps TRBD1 as D (6 bases). CDR1 and CDR2 (germline): MNHEY, SVGAGI. This CDR3 contains 14 residues. The V gene lost 4 bases and the J gene lost 4 bases, with 13 bases spanning the gap. The CDR3 here is CASSSRTASYGYTF. For the CDR3, the DNA is TGTGCCAGCAGTTCCCGGACAGCAAGCTATGGCTACACCTTC.

This clonotype appeared many times. The CDR3 sequence: CASSLVGPDRQFF. DNA for the CDR3: TGTGCCAGCAGCTTAGTAGGGCCAGATCGACAGTTCTTC. The chain joins TRBV7-6 to TRBJ2-1; D remains ambiguous. The CDR3 sequence is 13 residues long. In germline, CDR1 is SGHVS, CDR2 FNYEAQ. Between the trimmed V and J ends, which lost 1 base and 13 bases, there was a span of 14 bases.

There are a few counts of this clonotype. The chain combines TRBV14 with TRBJ1-1, with D possibly being TRBD1 (5 bases). CDR1 is SGHDN, CDR2 FVKESK, per germline. The V end was cut by 0 bases, the J end by 8 bases, with 13 bases between. This CDR3 is built from 14 residues. The CDR3 DNA follows: TGTGCCAGCAGCCAAGAAGAGTTCAGGGCGGAAGCTTTCTTT. This codes for CASSQEEFRAEAFF. The variable domain in full, completed from reference TRBV14 and TRBJ1-1, reads EAGVTQFPSHSVIEKGQTVTLRCDPISGHDNLYWYRRVMGKEIKFLLHFVKESKQDESGMPNNRFLAERTGGTYSTLKVQPAELEDSGVYFCASSQEEFRAEAFFGQGTRLTVV.

Concerning this clonotype: A read error may explain this, as a much larger clone is one base away. The chain uses TRBV6-6 and TRBJ2-7; the match to TRBD1 covers 8 bases. From germline, CDR1 is MNHNY and CDR2 SVGAGI (reference sequence). Trimming took 11 bases from V and 0 from J; bases not matched to a gene: 12. CDR3 size: 15 residues. CDR3 nucleotides: TGTGCCGGCATAGGCCGGGACAGGAGCTCCTACGAGCAGTACTTC. It yields the protein CAGIGRDRSSYEQYF.

In its sample, this clonotype was seen a few times. This chain connects TRBV7-9 to TRBJ1-1; D unresolved. CDR1 and CDR2 (germline): SEHNR, FQNEAQ (reference sequence). The CDR3 contains 13 residues. Trimming took off 2 bases at V and 1 base at J, with 5 bases between the two ends. As DNA, the CDR3 is TGTGCCAGCAGCTTACACGGGAACACTGAAGCTTTCTTT. Translating it yields CASSLHGNTEAFF.